Below, 24 T cell receptor beta chains from the same sample are listed, as sequenced in a study of cytomegalovirus exposure and HLA in healthy donors. Use of 60 Vbeta and 13 Jbeta primers characterized the PCR. Here immunoSEQ multiplex PCR was the method, and the copy in TCRdb shows in-frame clones only, minus some. The sample lists fewer than 250,000 clones; roughly 80% were seen once. The sequenced sample was PBMCs. The receptor set was obtained from a girl between 5 and 17 years old in good health and CMV-seronegative.

J is TRBJ1-6 and V is TRBV9, with TRBD1 matching over 7 bases. Trimming took 0 bases from V and 7 from J; bases not matched to a gene: 4. The CDR3 covers 15 residues. Germline V gene lookup returns CDR1 SGDLS and CDR2 YYNGEE. The CDR3 spells CASSVGTGENSPLHF. CDR3 nucleotide sequence: TGTGCCAGCAGCGTAGGGACAGGAGAGAATTCACCCCTCCACTTT.

The rearrangement links TRBV5-1 to TRBJ1-1; D is unclear. Germline-derived CDR1 and CDR2 are SGHRS and YFSETQ. V lost 0 bases and J lost 3, with 12 bases in between. There are 15 residues in the CDR3. The CDR3 DNA reads TGCGCCAGCAGCTTGGTTGTGGGGAGAGACACTGAAGCTTTCTTT. The encoded protein is CASSLVVGRDTEAFF.

The CDR3 here is CASSLGFSDRQPNNEQFF. The CDR3 DNA reads TGTGCCAGCAGCTTGGGATTCTCCGACAGACAACCAAACAATGAGCAGTTCTTC. The chain uses TRBV5-5 and TRBJ2-1; weak D call: TRBD1 (5 bases). The germline V and J ends were trimmed by 0 bases and 5 bases, with 21 bases remaining between them. This CDR3 comprises 18 residues. Looked up from germline, CDR1 is SGHKS and CDR2 is YYEKEE (reference sequence).

There are a few counts of this clone. The chain has TRBV4-1 and TRBJ1-1, with D possibly being TRBD1 (6 bases). This CDR3 spans 17 amino acids. Germline CDR1 is MGHRA and CDR2 is YSYEKL. Trimming cost V 4 bases and J 0 bases, with 18 bases left between them. The CDR3 region has the DNA TGCGCCAGCAGCCTCCAAGGGGGGGCGGTTTTGAACACTGAAGCTTTCTTT. Its protein product is CASSLQGGAVLNTEAFF.

This chain links TRBV7-6 with TRBJ2-7; 8 bases map to TRBD1. Per germline, CDR1 SGHVS and CDR2 FNYEAQ. V was pared by 5 bases and J by 6 bases, with 18 bases of the junction left unmatched. This CDR3 has 17 amino acids. CDR3 sequence: CASSVQGTGEFLGEQYF. CDR3 nucleotides: TGTGCCAGCAGCGTTCAAGGGACAGGCGAGTTCCTCGGCGAGCAGTACTTC.

This chain uses TRBV28 with TRBJ2-1; 9 bases are shared with TRBD1. J lost 6 bases, V lost 5 bases, and 11 bases had no gene match. This CDR3 contains 16 residues. The germline gives CDR1 MDHEN, CDR2 SYDVKM. The CDR3 loop is CASSGDGTGSINEQFF. The CDR3 DNA follows: TGTGCCAGCAGTGGAGACGGGACAGGGAGTATCAATGAGCAGTTCTTC.

There are a few counts of this clone. DNA for the CDR3: TGTGCCATCAGTGGGACTCAGAAGGACGAGCAGTACTTC. This sequence encodes CAISGTQKDEQYF. This rearrangement joins TRBV10-3 to TRBJ2-7; maybe TRBD2 (5 bases). Trimming removed 4 bases from V and 5 bases from J, with 12 bases in between. The CDR3 has 13 amino acids. Germline V lookup: CDR1 ENHRY, CDR2 SYGVKD.

The chain is built from TRBV25-1 and TRBJ1-2; D uncertain. The CDR3 is 13 amino acids. CDR1 and CDR2 (germline): MGHDK, SYGVNS. Between the trimmed V and J ends, which lost 3 bases and 4 bases, there was a span of 9 bases. The CDR3 DNA reads as TGTGCCAGCAGTGATTACAGATCCTATGGCTACACCTTC. This encodes CASSDYRSYGYTF.

This clone turned up a few times. This chain connects TRBV6-5 to TRBJ2-7; D is perhaps TRBD1 (6 bases). There are 13 residues in the CDR3. Trimming took off 6 bases at V and 3 bases at J, with 12 bases between the two ends. From germline, CDR1 is MNHEY and CDR2 SVGAGI. The CDR3 DNA is TGTGCCAGCAGGTTGACAGGCAGCTACGAGCAGTACTTC. Translation gives CASRLTGSYEQYF.

The V and J genes are TRBV7-9 and TRBJ1-2, with 7 nucleotides matching TRBD1. The germline CDR1 and CDR2 sequences are SEHNR and FQNEAQ (reference sequence). With V trimmed by 1 base and J by 2 bases, 4 bases remained unmatched. CDR3 length: 15 amino acids. CDR3 DNA: TGTGCCAGCAGCTTAGAGCAGGGGGGAAACTATGGCTACACCTTC. Its protein is CASSLEQGGNYGYTF.

V is TRBV6-6 and J is TRBJ2-5; 7 bases fit TRBD1. Trimming took 5 bases from V and 1 from J; bases not matched to a gene: 1. The CDR3 runs 13 residues. From germline, CDR1 is MNHNY and CDR2 SVGAGI (reference sequence). The CDR3 DNA reads as TGTGCCAGCAGTACAGGGGTCCAAGAGACCCAGTACTTC. Its translation: CASSTGVQETQYF.

This clone was picked up a small number of times. The chain employs TRBV6-5 and TRBJ1-1; the D gene is possibly TRBD1 (5 bases). This CDR3 is 15 amino acids long. Between the trimmed V and J ends, which lost 0 bases and 7 bases, there was a span of 15 bases. CDR1 and CDR2 from the germline V gene are MNHEY and SVGAGI. CDR3 DNA: TGTGCCAGCAGTTACTCCCGGGGGAGGACCGATGAAGCTTTCTTT. Its translation: CASSYSRGRTDEAFF.

The chain recombines TRBV4-2 with TRBJ2-3, with 9 bases matching TRBD2. Germline CDR1 LGHNA, CDR2 YNFKEQ. The trim removed 2 bases at V and 3 bases at J, leaving 12 bases unmatched. This CDR3 has 18 residues. The CDR3 sequence: CASSQLGDAGGLTDTQYF. CDR3 coding DNA: TGTGCCAGCAGCCAACTTGGGGACGCGGGGGGGCTGACAGATACGCAGTATTTT.

This clone has a single count. The rearrangement links TRBV7-2 to TRBJ1-2; weak D call: TRBD1 (5 bases). V was cut by 5 bases and J by 1 base, with 8 bases left in between. CDR1 SGHTA and CDR2 FQGNSA come from the germline V gene. This CDR3 comprises 13 residues. The chain's CDR3 is CASSMTVNYGYTF. As DNA, the CDR3 is TGTGCCAGCAGCATGACAGTTAACTATGGCTACACCTTC. The complete variable domain, with remaining parts taken from reference TRBV7-2 and TRBJ1-2, reads GAGVSQSPSNKVTEKGKDVELRCDPISGHTALYWYRQSLGQGLEFLIYFQGNSAPDKSGLPSDRFSAERTGGSVSTLTIQRTQQEDSAVYLCASSMTVNYGYTFGSGTRLTVV.

The chain couples TRBV5-1 to TRBJ2-5; perhaps TRBD1 as D (5 bases). This CDR3 has 15 amino acids. Trimming removed 4 bases from V and 5 bases from J, with 18 bases in between. Germline V gene sequence: CDR1 SGHRS, CDR2 YFSETQ. The chain's CDR3 is CASSTLQGPTETQYF. The DNA for the CDR3 is TGCGCCAGCAGCACCCTGCAGGGCCCAACGGAGACCCAGTACTTC.

This chain links TRBV5-1 with TRBJ1-4, with 7 nucleotides matching TRBD1. J lost 7 bases, V lost 0 bases, and 3 bases had no gene match. Germline V lookup: CDR1 SGHRS, CDR2 YFSETQ. The CDR3 is 14 amino acids. The DNA for the CDR3 is TGCGCCAGCAGCTTGGAGAGGGGGCGTGAAAAACTGTTTTTT. Translating gives CASSLERGREKLFF.

In this sample, this clone turned up a few times. The chain uses TRBV4-3 and TRBJ1-4, with 7 bases aligning to TRBD1. This CDR3 has 14 amino acids. J lost 4 bases, V lost 5 bases, and 4 bases had no gene match. The V gene's germline CDR1 is LGHNA and CDR2 YSLEER. This CDR3 reads CASSLGTVNEKLFF. The CDR3 DNA follows: TGCGCCAGCAGCTTAGGGACAGTTAATGAAAAACTGTTTTTT.

This chain joins TRBV5-1 and TRBJ2-3, with a weak D call TRBD2 (5 bases). The germline V gene encodes CDR1 SGHRS and CDR2 YFSETQ. The V end lost 0 bases, the J end lost 2 bases, and 10 bases lay between the germline ends. The CDR3 contains 15 residues. CDR3 region: CASSLVTRDTDTQYF. The CDR3 DNA is TGCGCCAGCAGCTTGGTTACTAGGGACACAGATACGCAGTATTTT.

The chain links TRBV30 to TRBJ1-1; a possible D gene is TRBD1 (5 bases). From germline, CDR1 is GTSNPN and CDR2 SVGIG (reference sequence). The CDR3 contains 19 residues. The germline V and J ends were trimmed by 0 bases and 4 bases, with 27 bases remaining between them. The CDR3 DNA is TGTGCCTGGAGTGTACAGGTATGGAGGGCAGACTACCCGGGCACTGAAGCTTTCTTT. It translates to CAWSVQVWRADYPGTEAFF.

CDR3 amino acids: CASGLAGSRLNEQFF. CDR3 nucleotides: TGTGCCAGCGGTCTGGCGGGCTCCCGTTTGAATGAGCAGTTCTTC. This chain links TRBV7-6 with TRBJ2-1; TRBD2 might be the D (5 bases). Germline V CDR1 and CDR2: SGHVS, FNYEAQ. V gave up 8 bases and J gave up 7 bases, with 21 bases separating them. The CDR3 has 15 amino acids.

The chain couples TRBV19 to TRBJ2-7; D may be TRBD2 (5 bases). V was clipped by 6 bases and J by 4 bases, with 16 bases between them. Germline-derived CDR1 and CDR2 are LNHDA and SQIVND (reference sequence). The CDR3 covers 14 residues. The CDR3 bases are TGTGCCAGTAGCCCCGGGAACCCTGGATACGAGCAGTACTTC. This encodes CASSPGNPGYEQYF.

V gene TRBV6-5 combines with J gene TRBJ1-2, with D unclear. The CDR3 consists of 13 residues. The germline CDR1 and CDR2 sequences are MNHEY and SVGAGI. V was shortened by 0 bases and J by 4 bases, with 6 bases between the two germline ends. The CDR3 coding sequence is TGTGCCAGCAGTTACTCTCCCAGCTATGGCTACACCTTC. Amino acid sequence: CASSYSPSYGYTF.

This rearrangement joins TRBV10-1 to TRBJ2-5, with 7 bases lining up with TRBD1. V lost 3 bases, J lost 1 base, and 8 bases stayed unmatched. Per the germline V gene, CDR1 is WNHNN and CDR2 is SYGVQD (reference sequence). The CDR3 length is 16 residues. The CDR3 sequence is CASSEGGQMGQETQYF. DNA for the CDR3: TGCGCCAGCAGTGAAGGGGGACAGATGGGCCAAGAGACCCAGTACTTC.

V gene TRBV28 combines with J gene TRBJ2-7; 7 bases line up with TRBD1. The CDR3 is 18 residues long. Trimming removed 7 bases from V and 0 bases from J; junction bases left unmatched: 18. CDR1 and CDR2 (germline): MDHEN, SYDVKM. The CDR3 loop is CASTISGQETSSSYEQYF. The CDR3 DNA reads TGTGCCAGCACGATATCTGGACAGGAGACATCTAGCTCCTACGAGCAGTACTTC.